A single sample is the source of the 7 T cell receptor beta chains below, sequenced in a study of blood T cell repertoires in COVID-19. Assay: immunoSEQ multiplex PCR; the TCRdb copy retains only in-frame clones and omits some. This table has fewer than 250,000 clones, about 83% appearing once. The sample consisted of peripheral blood. The receptors originated from a human donor in a cohort sampled during active COVID-19.

In this sample, this clone turned up a few times. J is TRBJ1-1 and V is TRBV5-1, with D perhaps TRBD1 (5 bases). The length of the CDR3 is 15 residues. Trimming stripped 3 bases from V and 5 bases from J, with 17 bases between. Germline CDR1 SGHRS, CDR2 YFSETQ. The CDR3 nucleotides are TGCGCCAGCAGCTGGGCAGGCAGCGGGGGGACTGAAGCTTTCTTT. It codes for CASSWAGSGGTEAFF. The whole variable domain, remainder taken from reference TRBV5-1 and TRBJ1-1, is KAGVTQTPRYLIKTRGQQVTLSCSPISGHRSVSWYQQTPGQGLQFLFEYFSETQRNKGNFPGRFSGRQFSNSRSEMNVSTLELGDSALYLCASSWAGSGGTEAFFGQGTRLTVV.

V and J are TRBV14 and TRBJ2-5, with 8 bases lining up with TRBD1. The CDR3 contains 17 residues. The ends lost 0 bases at V and 0 bases at J; junction bases unmatched: 6. Germline assignment: CDR1 SGHDN and CDR2 FVKESK. CDR3 in amino acids: CASSQDRGRRDQETQYF. Here the CDR3 DNA reads TGTGCCAGCAGCCAAGACAGGGGGCGAAGGGACCAAGAGACCCAGTACTTC.

This chain uses TRBV5-8 with TRBJ2-5; 7 bases line up with TRBD1. The CDR3 totals 15 residues. J gave up 4 bases and V 1 base, and 7 bases lay outside the gene matches. Germline V gene data show CDR1 as SGHTS and CDR2 as YDEGEE. The CDR3 is CASSLPGTEPETQYF. CDR3 nucleotides: TGTGCCAGCAGCTTGCCCGGGACAGAACCAGAGACCCAGTACTTC.

This rearrangement joins TRBV5-3 to TRBJ2-7; TRBD1 agrees at 7 bases. TRBV5-3 is marked as an open reading frame, function uncertain. CDR3 length equals 13 residues. V lost 4 bases and J lost 3; bases outside the gene matches: 4. The CDR3 nucleotides read TGTGCCAGAAGCGTCGGGACAGACTACGAGCAGTACTTC. Protein product: CARSVGTDYEQYF.

The J gene is TRBJ2-5, the V gene TRBV5-8, with TRBD1 matching 9 bases. The trim removed 4 bases at V and 3 bases at J, leaving 7 bases unmatched. The CDR3 extends over 15 amino acids. The germline gives CDR1 SGHTS, CDR2 YDEGEE. The CDR3 nucleotides read TGTGCCAGCAGCGGGGGGACAGGGTATGAAGAGACCCAGTACTTC. Its protein product is CASSGGTGYEETQYF. The whole variable domain, remainder taken from reference TRBV5-8 and TRBJ2-5, is EAGVTQSPTHLIKTRGQQATLRCSPISGHTSVYWYQQALGLGLQFLLWYDEGEERNRGNFPPRFSGRQFPNYSSELNVNALELEDSALYLCASSGGTGYEETQYFGPGTRLLVL.

This clone was seen many times. V is TRBV27 and J is TRBJ1-1; D gene unclear. CDR3 length: 11 residues. V lost 5 bases to trimming and J lost 1 base, with 2 bases between them. Germline loops: CDR1 MNHEY, CDR2 SMNVEV (reference sequence). The CDR3 is CASSRNTEAFF. CDR3 DNA sequence: TGTGCCAGCAGTCGGAACACTGAAGCTTTCTTT.

The V call is TRBV12-3 or TRBV12-4, the J call TRBJ1-1; a weak D match, TRBD1 (5 bases). CDR3 length: 13 residues. V gave up 2 bases and J gave up 13 bases, with 17 bases separating them. CDR3 coding DNA: TGTGCCAGCAGTTTAAGGGCAGGGAGGGGAGGTTTCTTT. Protein sequence: CASSLRAGRGGFF.